Listed below are T cell receptor beta chains from one sample, sequenced in a study of PD-L1 blockade in urothelial cancer. This table comes from immunoSEQ multiplex PCR, and its TCRdb copy is limited to in-frame clones, with some not included. The sample includes 55,000 to 80,000 clones, around 86% of them seen just once. Sequencing used PBMCs, obtained around atezolizumab (anti-PD-L1) treatment. These receptors originate from a man between 70 and 80 years old with urothelial cancer. The conserved cysteine and the conserved F or W are not part of the CDR3 here. Each record gives: CDR3 protein, D gene, V gene, J gene. The D gene is left open where the match is weak.

ASSLIRQSNEQF	-	TRBV7-2	TRBJ2-1
ASSVDRGLSYT	TRBD1	TRBV6-6	TRBJ1-2
ASSLEYRNEQF	-	TRBV27	TRBJ2-1
ASSTRASGSRMPDTQY	TRBD2	TRBV2	TRBJ2-3
ASSPDRVNTEAF	TRBD1	TRBV7-6	TRBJ1-1
ATSGTSGVPLYEQY	TRBD2	TRBV15	TRBJ2-7
ASSISLNTGELF	-	TRBV19	TRBJ2-2
ASKERPSSTDTQY	-	TRBV5-1	TRBJ2-3
ASSVYLGAGGLNTQY	TRBD2	TRBV28	TRBJ2-3
ASSSGFRGFNTGELF	TRBD1	TRBV9	TRBJ2-2
ASSLAGDQPQH	-	TRBV5-1	TRBJ1-5
ASSAGLENQPQH	-	TRBV5-1	TRBJ1-5
ASSIQGAAGELF	TRBD1	TRBV7-2	TRBJ2-2
SARGAHNEQF	-	TRBV29-1	TRBJ2-1
ASGPGQTYEQY	-	TRBV12-5	TRBJ2-7
ASSLTEVTGELF	-	TRBV5-5	TRBJ2-2
ASSLGLASYNEQF	TRBD2	TRBV5-1	TRBJ2-1